Shown below are 14 T cell receptor beta chains from a single sample sequenced in a study of regulatory T cells in long-lasting Graves disease. Noted time point: newly diagnosed GD, antithyroid drugs for less than 3 months. Making the TCR library involved RNA that had been extracted from PBMCs. Arm-PCR with iRepertoire HTBI primers amplified the CDR3 regions for these TCR beta libraries. TCRdb passed the multiplex PCR reads through MiXCR, listing each CDR3 protein once. The profile covers under 450,000 distinct CDR3 sequences, with 15% to 20% appearing a single time and around 21% taken by the ten largest. These data were also reused for a study on T cells in Graves' hyperthyroidism and ophthalmopathy.

The starting material was peripheral blood mononuclear cells (PBMCs), obtained at new diagnosis, from a patient treated with antithyroid drugs. The receptors shown here come from a woman aged 18-29 years with Graves disease.

This clonotype came up many times. The J gene is TRBJ2-1, the V gene TRBV6-1; no clear D gene. The CDR3 loop spans 14 amino acids. Trimming removed 1 base from V and 5 bases from J, with 9 bases in between. Germline CDR1 and CDR2: MNHNS and SASEGT. The CDR3 region is CASSEGPFNNEQFF. CDR3 in DNA: TGTGCCAGCAGTGAAGGCCCGTTTAACAATGAGCAGTTCTTC.

This clonotype came up many times. V is TRBV6-5 and J is TRBJ1-6, with a weak D call TRBD1 (5 bases). CDR1 is MNHEY and CDR2 is SVGAGI in the germline V gene. The V and J ends lost 0 bases and 8 bases respectively, with 17 bases between them. The CDR3 contains 17 residues. The chain's CDR3 is CASSYSGPDVGDSPLHF. In DNA, the CDR3 is TGTGCCAGCAGTTACTCGGGGCCAGACGTAGGTGATTCACCCCTCCACTTT.

This clonotype came up many times. The chain joins TRBV2 to TRBJ1-1; maybe TRBD1 (5 bases). The CDR3 runs 15 residues. Germline V lookup: CDR1 SNHLY, CDR2 FYNNEI. The ends were cut back, 2 bases at V and 0 bases at J, with 10 bases in the middle. The CDR3 DNA sequence: TGTGCCAGCAGTGAAAACCGACAGATGAACACTGAAGCTTTCTTT. It codes for CASSENRQMNTEAFF.

This clonotype was recorded at least ten times. The J gene is TRBJ2-1, the V gene TRBV28; 10 bases match TRBD2. The germline gives CDR1 MDHEN, CDR2 SYDVKM. The junction had 2 bases not matched to a gene; V was cut back by 7 bases and J by 5 bases. The CDR3 sequence is 13 residues long. The CDR3 is CASTLAGDNEQFF. The CDR3 nucleotides are TGTGCCAGCACTCTAGCGGGGGACAATGAGCAGTTCTTC.

The V call is TRBV11-2, the J call TRBJ1-6; tentative D call: TRBD1 (5 bases). The CDR3 is made up of 14 amino acids. The V gene lost 5 bases and the J gene lost 7 bases, with 12 bases spanning the gap. The V gene's germline CDR1 is SGHAT and CDR2 FQNNGV. This CDR3 reads CASSGQGPNSPLHF. The CDR3, as DNA: TGTGCCAGCAGCGGGCAGGGTCCCAATTCACCCCTCCACTTT.

This clonotype has ten or more counts. The chain is built from TRBV7-9 and TRBJ2-7, with D hard to call. The CDR3 runs to 11 residues. Germline values: CDR1 SEHNR, CDR2 FQNEAQ (reference sequence). V lost 8 bases and J lost 5, with 10 bases in between. CDR3 residues: CASGTSDEQYF. The DNA of the CDR3 is TGTGCCAGCGGTACCTCGGACGAGCAGTACTTC.

This clonotype was seen only a few times. The rearrangement links TRBV5-5 to TRBJ1-2, with 8 bases matching TRBD1. Germline CDR1 and CDR2: SGHKS and YYEKEE (reference sequence). There are 16 residues in the CDR3. J was trimmed by 4 bases and V by 4 bases; bases with no gene match: 12. The CDR3 sequence is CASSASGQGRAYGYTF. The DNA of the CDR3 is TGTGCCAGCAGCGCCAGTGGACAGGGTCGAGCCTATGGCTACACCTTC.

This clonotype has just a few counts. The chain links TRBV12-3 or TRBV12-4 to TRBJ1-1; TRBD1 might be the D (6 bases). V was clipped by 6 bases and J by 13 bases, with 21 bases between them. The length of the CDR3 is 13 residues. CDR3 amino acids: CASSPGQTLVGFF. The CDR3 coding sequence is TGTGCCAGCAGCCCGGGACAAACCTTAGTCGGTTTCTTT.

This clonotype was recorded at least ten times. The genes are TRBV2 and TRBJ2-7; 9 nucleotides align to TRBD1. Germline-derived CDR1 and CDR2 are SNHLY and FYNNEI. Trimming at V came to 6 bases and at J to 7 bases, leaving 10 bases not matched to a gene. CDR3 size: 14 residues. The CDR3 region has the DNA TGTGCCAGCAGCGCCCGGACAGGGGCGGGTGAGCAGTACTTC. It encodes CASSARTGAGEQYF.

V gene TRBV9 combines with J gene TRBJ2-2, with a tentative D call TRBD2 (5 bases). Germline V CDR1 and CDR2: SGDLS, YYNGEE. The CDR3 spans 14 residues. Trimming pared 1 base from V and 3 bases from J, leaving 7 bases between. In DNA, the CDR3 is TGTGCCAGCAGCGTACGGGGAGACACCGGGGAGCTGTTTTTT. This translates into CASSVRGDTGELFF. The variable domain in full, completed from reference TRBV9 and TRBJ2-2, reads DSGVTQTPKHLITATGQRVTLRCSPRSGDLSVYWYQQSLDQGLQFLIQYYNGEERAKGNILERFSAQQFPDLHSELNLSSLELGDSALYFCASSVRGDTGELFFGEGSRLTVL.

This clonotype was found many times. The rearrangement uses TRBV11-2 and TRBJ1-5; D is undetermined. The ends were cut back, 5 bases at V and 4 bases at J, with 12 bases in the middle. The germline V gene encodes CDR1 SGHAT and CDR2 FQNNGV. This CDR3 is 14 amino acids long. CDR3 sequence: CASSHPGDNQPQHF. The CDR3 bases are TGTGCCAGCAGCCATCCAGGAGATAATCAGCCCCAGCATTTT.

This clonotype was counted many times. V and J are TRBV30 and TRBJ1-1; TRBD1 matches 8 bases. The CDR3 length is 14 residues. The V segment lost 4 bases and the J segment 4 bases; nucleotides outside the gene matches: 8. CDR1 and CDR2 (germline): GTSNPN, SVGIG (reference sequence). The CDR3 sequence is CAWTGGVLGTEAFF. Written as DNA, the CDR3 is TGTGCCTGGACAGGGGGCGTCTTGGGCACTGAAGCTTTCTTT.

This clonotype came up a few times. This chain connects TRBV20-1 to TRBJ1-1, with D tentatively TRBD1 (5 bases). V lost 6 bases and J 0 bases, leaving 14 bases between the germline ends. The CDR3 sequence is 14 residues long. The germline V gene has CDR1 DFQATT and CDR2 SNEGSKA (reference sequence). The CDR3 sequence: CSARTYRMNTEAFF. The DNA for the CDR3 is TGCAGTGCGAGGACTTACAGGATGAACACTGAAGCTTTCTTT.

In this sample, this clonotype turned up many times. The chain joins TRBV20-1 to TRBJ2-7, with TRBD1 matching over 11 bases. The CDR3 is made up of 13 amino acids. Germline V gene data show CDR1 as DFQATT and CDR2 as SNEGSKA (reference sequence). Germline trimming cut 4 bases from V and 4 bases from J; bases unmatched to any gene: 3. CDR3 sequence reads: CSAKGQGVYEQYF. The CDR3 DNA is TGCAGTGCTAAGGGACAGGGGGTTTACGAGCAGTACTTC.